The subject of this entry is one T cell receptor beta chain. Its antigen is as yet unknown. CD4+ naive, central memory, regulatory and stem cell-like memory cells were sorted via CD45RO/CCR7/CD25/CD127/CD95/CD27. The purity of all sorted populations exceeded 95%. This sample was taken from a study of beta chain features in type 1 diabetes. Study-wide results and limits: Since sequencing was performed on cDNA, cells with high TCR expression could be over-represented. Individuals with type 1 diabetes displayed fewer insertions and more deletions at VDJ junctions.

As every portion of the isolated RNA was reverse transcribed, the sequencing read expressed TCRB transcripts. Measured with immunoSEQ multiplex PCR; TCRdb has only the in-frame clones, and not every one. This table holds 300,000 to 350,000 clones, around 20% found once. The CDR3 runs to 12 residues. Germline-derived CDR1 and CDR2 are KGHSH and LQKENI. Trimming cost V 6 bases and J 7 bases, with 10 bases left between them. The chain uses TRBV18 and TRBJ2-1; possible D gene TRBD2, 6 bases. What was sequenced was naive CD4+ T cells from blood. The source of this sequence is a young woman in good health. In DNA, the CDR3 is TGTGCCAGCTCCGAGGGGAGGAATGAGCAGTTCTTC. Translation: CASSEGRNEQFF.